This T cell receptor beta chain was obtained from a study of blood T cell repertoires in COVID-19. This table comes from immunoSEQ multiplex PCR, and its TCRdb copy is limited to in-frame clones, with some not included. Of 380,000 or so clones detected, 81% appear once; the ten largest clones hold approximately 1%. After removal of 6 bases from V and 1 base from J, the junction contained 2 bases not matched to a gene. Germline values: CDR1 LNHDA, CDR2 SQIVND (reference sequence). The length of the CDR3 is 16 residues. This TCR was recovered from a human donor with acute or convalescent COVID-19. The donor label of this sample is uncertain. The gene calls are TRBV19 and TRBJ2-1; 14 nucleotides align to TRBD2. Source material: peripheral blood. CDR3 in amino acids: CASSGLAGGSYNEQFF. The CDR3 coding sequence is TGTGCCAGTAGCGGACTAGCGGGAGGATCCTACAATGAGCAGTTCTTC.